This T cell receptor beta chain was obtained from a study of blood T cells in healthy people across ages. General study points: Donor CMV infection status was unknown, possibly confounding age-related changes in expanded clonotypes.

This clonotype was seen more than once but under ten times. Its antigen is unknown. The authors ran a second PCR of 7 to 11 cycles using a sample-barcoded 5' primer and a J-beta primer mix. Each cDNA molecule was tagged by a template-switch adaptor with 12 random nucleotides. TCRdb reanalysed the 5' RACE reads using MiXCR and keeps one entry per CDR3 protein. The sample yields over a million distinct CDR3 sequences, roughly 40% seen once. The sequence came from a woman in her late teens or twenties in good health. Sequencing was performed on blood.

The CDR3: CGVGLETQYF. In nucleotides, the CDR3 is TGCGGGGTGGGGTTGGAGACCCAGTACTTC. The V call is TRBV10-2, the J call TRBJ2-5; D ambiguous. This CDR3 comprises 10 residues. CDR1 and CDR2 (germline): WSHSY, SAAADI.